This T cell receptor (beta chain) stems from a study of control samples from healthy donors and cancer patients. This CDR3 has 11 amino acids. The germline V gene has CDR1 GTSNPN and CDR2 SVGIG (reference sequence). Trimming stripped 2 bases from V and 6 bases from J, with 8 bases between. Profiled with immunoSEQ multiplex PCR; TCRdb holds only in-frame clones, not every one. The table lists 95,000 to 150,000 clones, approximately 93% of them singletons. V is TRBV30 and J is TRBJ2-7; D ambiguous. Sequencing was carried out using blood. This sequence originates from a woman younger than 35 in good health. In DNA form, the CDR3 reads TGTGCCTGGAGTAAACAGCTCGAGCAGTACTTC. Protein sequence: CAWSKQLEQYF.